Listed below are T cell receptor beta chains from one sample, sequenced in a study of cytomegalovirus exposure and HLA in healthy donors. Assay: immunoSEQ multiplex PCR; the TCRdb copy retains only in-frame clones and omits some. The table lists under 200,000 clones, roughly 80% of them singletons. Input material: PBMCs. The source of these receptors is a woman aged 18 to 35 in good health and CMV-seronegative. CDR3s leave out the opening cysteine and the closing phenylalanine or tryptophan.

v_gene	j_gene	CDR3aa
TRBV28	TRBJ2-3	ASSLYGSGYTDTQY
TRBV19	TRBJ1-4	ASSIRQVNEKLF
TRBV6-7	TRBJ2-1	ASSYYSGRALFDNEQF
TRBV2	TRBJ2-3	ALRGLASTDTQY
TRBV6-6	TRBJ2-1	ASSYQGEVGNEQF
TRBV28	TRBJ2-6	ASSLSGVSGANVLT
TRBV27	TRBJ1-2	ASSLLGTGSGYT
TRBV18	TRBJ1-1	ASSPGQLNTEAF
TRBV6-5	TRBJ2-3	ASSPSSGGTDTQY
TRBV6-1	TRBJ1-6	ASRGRSYSPLH
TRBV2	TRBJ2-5	ASGGQRQETQY
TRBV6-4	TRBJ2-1	ASRKTGGSSYNEQF
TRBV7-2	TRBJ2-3	ASSSFTGTSGRADTQY
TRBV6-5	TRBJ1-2	ASSYVGANYGYT
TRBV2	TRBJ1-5	ASSAQGMRQPQH
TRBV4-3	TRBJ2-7	ASSQTSGPSYEQY
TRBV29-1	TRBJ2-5	SVARGGETQY